This T cell receptor (beta chain) was sequenced during a study of radiotherapy plus CTLA-4 blockade in lung cancer. Study in general: Around 19% of enrolled patients responded objectively, and more than 30% had disease control.

Study observations and caveats: Interferon-beta, together with early blood T cell clone dynamics, reportedly best predicted response. Clones derived from tumor TCRs expanded in blood after radiotherapy plus ipilimumab.

TCRdb's table, derived via immunoSEQ multiplex PCR, lists solely in-frame clones and lacks some. Among tens of thousands of clones listed, approximately 83% were seen once. Germline V CDR1 and CDR2: MDHEN, SYDVKM. Between the trimmed V and J ends, which lost 6 bases and 4 bases, there was a span of 10 bases. This CDR3 contains 13 residues. Alongside CTLA-4 blockade with ipilimumab, patients with chemo-refractory metastatic non-small-cell lung cancer received focal radiation. Notes on this clone: Its target is unknown.

This clonotype was sampled from a human donor with non-small cell lung cancer who had a partial response to radiotherapy plus ipilimumab. The starting material was peripheral blood, obtained from a patient treated with radiotherapy plus ipilimumab. This chain uses TRBV28 with TRBJ1-5; D is possibly TRBD1 (5 bases). In DNA form, the CDR3 reads TGTGCCAGCAGCTGGGGGGGAAATCAGCCCCAGCATTTT. Its translation is CASSWGGNQPQHF.